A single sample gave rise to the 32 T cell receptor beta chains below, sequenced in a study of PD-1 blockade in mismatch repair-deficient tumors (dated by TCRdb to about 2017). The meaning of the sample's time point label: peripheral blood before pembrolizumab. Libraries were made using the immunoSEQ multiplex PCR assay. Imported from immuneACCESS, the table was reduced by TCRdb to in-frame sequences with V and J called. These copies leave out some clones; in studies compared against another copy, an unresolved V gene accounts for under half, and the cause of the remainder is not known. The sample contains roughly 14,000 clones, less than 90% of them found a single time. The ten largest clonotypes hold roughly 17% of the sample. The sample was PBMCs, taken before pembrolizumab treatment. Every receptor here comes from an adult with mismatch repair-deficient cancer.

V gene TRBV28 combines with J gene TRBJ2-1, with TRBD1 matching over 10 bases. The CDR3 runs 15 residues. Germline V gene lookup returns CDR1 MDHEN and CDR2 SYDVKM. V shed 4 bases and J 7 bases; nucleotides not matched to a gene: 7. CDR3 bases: TGTGCCAGCAGTTCCGCCGGGACAGGGGAGAATGAGCAGTTCTTC. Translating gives CASSSAGTGENEQFF.

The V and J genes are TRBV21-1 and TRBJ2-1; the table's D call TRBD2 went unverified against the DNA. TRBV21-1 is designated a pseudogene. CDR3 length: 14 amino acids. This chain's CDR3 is CASSKTSSYNEQFF. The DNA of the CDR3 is TGTGCCAGCAGCAAAACTAGCTCCTACAATGAGCAGTTCTTC.

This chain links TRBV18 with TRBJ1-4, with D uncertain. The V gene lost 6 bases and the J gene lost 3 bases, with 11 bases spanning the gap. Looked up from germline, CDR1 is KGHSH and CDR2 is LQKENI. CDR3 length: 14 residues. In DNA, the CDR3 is TGTGCCAGCTCTCCGCGGAGGGCTAATGAAAAACTGTTTTTT. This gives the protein CASSPRRANEKLFF. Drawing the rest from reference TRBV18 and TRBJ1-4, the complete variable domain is NAGVMQNPRHLVRRRGQEARLRCSPMKGHSHVYWYRQLPEEGLKFMVYLQKENIIDESGMPKERFSAEFPKEGPSILRIQQVVRGDSAAYFCASSPRRANEKLFFGSGTQLSVL.

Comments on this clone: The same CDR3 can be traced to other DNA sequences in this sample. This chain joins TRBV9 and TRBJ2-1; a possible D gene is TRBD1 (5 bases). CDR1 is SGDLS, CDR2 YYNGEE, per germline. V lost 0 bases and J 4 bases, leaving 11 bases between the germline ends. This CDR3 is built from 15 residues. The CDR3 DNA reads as TGTGCCAGCAGCGTAGGAGACAGACAGTACAATGAGCAGTTCTTC. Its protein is CASSVGDRQYNEQFF.

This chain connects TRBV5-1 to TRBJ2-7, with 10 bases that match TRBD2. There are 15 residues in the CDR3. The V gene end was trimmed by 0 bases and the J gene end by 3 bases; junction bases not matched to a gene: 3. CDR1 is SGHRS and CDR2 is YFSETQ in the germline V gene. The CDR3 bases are TGCGCCAGCAGCTTGGCCGAGCGGGAGGGCTACGAGCAGTACTTC. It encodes CASSLAEREGYEQYF. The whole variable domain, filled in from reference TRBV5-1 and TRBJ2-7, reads KAGVTQTPRYLIKTRGQQVTLSCSPISGHRSVSWYQQTPGQGLQFLFEYFSETQRNKGNFPGRFSGRQFSNSRSEMNVSTLELGDSALYLCASSLAEREGYEQYFGPGTRLTVT.

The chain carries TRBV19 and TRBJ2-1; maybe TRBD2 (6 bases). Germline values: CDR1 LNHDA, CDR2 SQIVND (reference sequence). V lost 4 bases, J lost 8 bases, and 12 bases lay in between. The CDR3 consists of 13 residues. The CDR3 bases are TGTGCCAGTAGTAATGCGGGGTTCGATGAGCAGTTCTTC. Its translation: CASSNAGFDEQFF.

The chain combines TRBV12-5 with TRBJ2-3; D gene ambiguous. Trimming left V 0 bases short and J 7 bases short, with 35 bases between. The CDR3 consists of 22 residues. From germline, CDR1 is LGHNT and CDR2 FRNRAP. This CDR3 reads CASGLVLPFVVVEVHHRNTQYF. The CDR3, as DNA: TGTGCTAGTGGTTTGGTACTCCCCTTCGTGGTAGTAGAGGTTCACCACCGGAATACGCAGTATTTT.

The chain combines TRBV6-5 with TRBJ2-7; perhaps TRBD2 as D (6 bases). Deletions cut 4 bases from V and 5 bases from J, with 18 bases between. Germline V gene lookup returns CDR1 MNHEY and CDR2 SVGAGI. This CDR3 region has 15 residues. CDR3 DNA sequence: TGTGCCAGCAGTTTTAACACCGGGACTTCCCACGAGCAGTACTTC. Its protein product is CASSFNTGTSHEQYF.

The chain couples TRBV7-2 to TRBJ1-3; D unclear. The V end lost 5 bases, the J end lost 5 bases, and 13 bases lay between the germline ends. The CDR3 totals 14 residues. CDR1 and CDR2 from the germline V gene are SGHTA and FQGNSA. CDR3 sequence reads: CASSRWAYRNTIYF. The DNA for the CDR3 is TGTGCCAGCAGCCGGTGGGCCTACAGAAACACCATATATTTT.

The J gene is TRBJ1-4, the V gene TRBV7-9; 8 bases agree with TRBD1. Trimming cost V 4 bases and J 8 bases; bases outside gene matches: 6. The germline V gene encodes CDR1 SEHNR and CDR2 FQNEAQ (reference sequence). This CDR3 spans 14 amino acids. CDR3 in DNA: TGTGCCAGCAGCTACGGACAGGGAAAAGAAAAACTGTTTTTT. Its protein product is CASSYGQGKEKLFF.

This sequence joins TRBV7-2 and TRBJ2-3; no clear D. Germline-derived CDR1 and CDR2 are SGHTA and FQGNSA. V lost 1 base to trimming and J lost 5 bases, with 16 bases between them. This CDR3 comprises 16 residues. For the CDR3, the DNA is TGTGCCAGCAGCTTAGGGGCCGCAGGCCCGGGAGATACGCAGTATTTT. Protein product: CASSLGAAGPGDTQYF.

Written as DNA, the CDR3 is TGCGCCAGCAGTCAATCGGTGCCGCCAAGCTATGGCTACACCTTC. This sequence encodes CASSQSVPPSYGYTF. This sequence joins TRBV23-1 and TRBJ1-2; D remains ambiguous. TRBV23-1 is annotated as an ORF whose role is uncertain. The CDR3 has 15 residues. The V end was cut by 0 bases, the J end by 4 bases, with 12 bases between.

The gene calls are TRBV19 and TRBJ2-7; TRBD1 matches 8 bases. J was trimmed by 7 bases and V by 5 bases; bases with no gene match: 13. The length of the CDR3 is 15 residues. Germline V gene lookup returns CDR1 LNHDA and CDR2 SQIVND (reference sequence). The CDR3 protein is CASSAQGQVPGEQYF. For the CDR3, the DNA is TGTGCCAGTAGTGCACAGGGACAGGTCCCCGGGGAGCAGTACTTC.

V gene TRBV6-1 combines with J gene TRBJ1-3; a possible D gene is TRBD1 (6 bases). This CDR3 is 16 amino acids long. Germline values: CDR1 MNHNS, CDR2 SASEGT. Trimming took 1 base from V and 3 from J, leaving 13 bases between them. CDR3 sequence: CASSEVAGVRGNTIYF. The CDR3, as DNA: TGTGCCAGCAGTGAAGTGGCAGGGGTGCGTGGAAACACCATATATTTT.

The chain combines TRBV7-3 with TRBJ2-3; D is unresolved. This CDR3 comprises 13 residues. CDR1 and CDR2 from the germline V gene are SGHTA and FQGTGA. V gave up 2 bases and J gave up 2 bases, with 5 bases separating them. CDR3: CASSLSDTDTQYF. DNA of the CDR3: TGTGCCAGCAGCTTATCCGACACAGATACGCAGTATTTT. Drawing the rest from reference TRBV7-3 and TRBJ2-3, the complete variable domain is GAGVSQTPSNKVTEKGKYVELRCDPISGHTALYWYRQSLGQGPEFLIYFQGTGAADDSGLPNDRFFAVRPEGSVSTLKIQRTERGDSAVYLCASSLSDTDTQYFGPGTRLTVL.

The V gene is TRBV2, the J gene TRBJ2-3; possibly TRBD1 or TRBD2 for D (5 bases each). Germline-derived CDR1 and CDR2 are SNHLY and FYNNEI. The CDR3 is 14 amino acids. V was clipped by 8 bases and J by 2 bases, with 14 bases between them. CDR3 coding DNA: TGTGCCAGCGGGCCGGGGCAGGCCACAGATACGCAGTATTTT. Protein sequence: CASGPGQATDTQYF.

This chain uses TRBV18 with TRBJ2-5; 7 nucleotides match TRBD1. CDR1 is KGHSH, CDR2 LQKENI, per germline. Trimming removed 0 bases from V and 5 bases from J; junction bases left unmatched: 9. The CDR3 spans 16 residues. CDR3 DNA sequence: TGTGCCAGCTCACCACCTTCCAGGGGGTTCAGGGAGACCCAGTACTTC. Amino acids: CASSPPSRGFRETQYF.

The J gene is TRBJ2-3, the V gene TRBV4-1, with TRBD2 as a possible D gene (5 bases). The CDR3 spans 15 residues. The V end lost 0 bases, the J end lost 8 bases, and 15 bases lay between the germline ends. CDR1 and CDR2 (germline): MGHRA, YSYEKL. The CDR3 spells CASSQERTGLGTQYF. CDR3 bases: TGCGCCAGCAGCCAAGAACGGACTGGACTTGGTACGCAGTATTTT.

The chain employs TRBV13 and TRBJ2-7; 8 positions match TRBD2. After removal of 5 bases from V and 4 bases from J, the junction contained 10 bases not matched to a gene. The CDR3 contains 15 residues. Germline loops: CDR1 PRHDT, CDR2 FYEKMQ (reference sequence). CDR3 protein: CASSPTASGLYEQYF. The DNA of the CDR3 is TGTGCCAGCAGCCCTACGGCTAGCGGGTTATACGAGCAGTACTTC.

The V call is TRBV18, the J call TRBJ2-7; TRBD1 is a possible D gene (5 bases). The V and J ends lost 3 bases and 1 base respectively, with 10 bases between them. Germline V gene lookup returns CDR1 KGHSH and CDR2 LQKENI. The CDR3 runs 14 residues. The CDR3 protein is CASSPQTDSYEQYF. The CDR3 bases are TGTGCCAGCTCACCTCAGACAGATTCCTACGAGCAGTACTTC.

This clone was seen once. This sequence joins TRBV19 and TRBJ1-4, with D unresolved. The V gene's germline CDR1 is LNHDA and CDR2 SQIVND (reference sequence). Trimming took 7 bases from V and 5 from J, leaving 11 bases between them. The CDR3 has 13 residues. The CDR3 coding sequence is TGTGCCAGTAAGAGGGATCCCAATGAAAAACTGTTTTTT. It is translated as CASKRDPNEKLFF.

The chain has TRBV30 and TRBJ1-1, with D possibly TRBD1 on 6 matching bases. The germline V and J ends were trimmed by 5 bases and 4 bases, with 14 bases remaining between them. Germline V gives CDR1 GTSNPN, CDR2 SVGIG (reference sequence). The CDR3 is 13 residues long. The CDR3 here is CAWDRRRGTEAFF. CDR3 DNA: TGTGCCTGGGACCGCCGCAGGGGCACTGAAGCTTTCTTT.

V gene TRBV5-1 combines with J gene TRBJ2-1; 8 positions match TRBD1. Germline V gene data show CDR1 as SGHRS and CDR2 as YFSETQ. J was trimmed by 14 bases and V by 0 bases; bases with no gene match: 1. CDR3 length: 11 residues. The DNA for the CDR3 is TGCGCCAGCAGCTTGGGACAGGGGAAGTTCTTC. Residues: CASSLGQGKFF.

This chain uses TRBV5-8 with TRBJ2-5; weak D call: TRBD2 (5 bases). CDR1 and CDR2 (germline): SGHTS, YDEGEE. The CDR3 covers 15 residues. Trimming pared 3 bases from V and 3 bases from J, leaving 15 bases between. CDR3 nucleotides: TGTGCCAGCAGCTCCCGGATCAGCGGCGAAGAGACCCAGTACTTC. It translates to CASSSRISGEETQYF.

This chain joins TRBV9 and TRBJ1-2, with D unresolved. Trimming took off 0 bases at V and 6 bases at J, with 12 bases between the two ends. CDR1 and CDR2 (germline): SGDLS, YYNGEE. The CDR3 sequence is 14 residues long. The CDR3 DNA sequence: TGTGCCAGCAGCGTAGGCTCAGCCCGGGATGGCTACACCTTC. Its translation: CASSVGSARDGYTF.

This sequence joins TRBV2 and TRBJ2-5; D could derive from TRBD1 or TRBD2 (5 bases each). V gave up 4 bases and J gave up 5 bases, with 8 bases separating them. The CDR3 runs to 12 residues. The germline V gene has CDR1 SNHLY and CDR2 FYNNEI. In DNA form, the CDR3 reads TGTGCCAGCAGTGGGGGGTCTGAGACCCAGTACTTC. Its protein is CASSGGSETQYF.

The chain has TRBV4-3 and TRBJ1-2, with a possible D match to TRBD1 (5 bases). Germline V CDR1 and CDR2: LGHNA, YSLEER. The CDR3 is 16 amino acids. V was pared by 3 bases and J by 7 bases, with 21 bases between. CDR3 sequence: CASSHRLGLPRPGYTF. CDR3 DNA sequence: TGCGCCAGCAGCCACCGATTGGGGCTCCCTCGACCTGGCTACACCTTC.

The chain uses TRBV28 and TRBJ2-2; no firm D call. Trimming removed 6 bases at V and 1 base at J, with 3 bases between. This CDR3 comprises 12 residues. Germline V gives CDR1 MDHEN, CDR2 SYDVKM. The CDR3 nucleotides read TGTGCCAGCAGCCTGAACACCGGGGAGCTGTTTTTT. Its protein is CASSLNTGELFF. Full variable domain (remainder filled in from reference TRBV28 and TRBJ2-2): DVKVTQSSRYLVKRTGEKVFLECVQDMDHENMFWYRQDPGLGLRLIYFSYDVKMKEKGDIPEGYSVSREKKERFSLILESASTNQTSMYLCASSLNTGELFFGEGSRLTVL.

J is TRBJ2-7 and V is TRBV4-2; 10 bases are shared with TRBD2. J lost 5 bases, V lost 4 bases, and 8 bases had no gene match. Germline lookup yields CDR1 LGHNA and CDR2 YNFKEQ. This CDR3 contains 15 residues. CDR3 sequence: CASSPGPGLANEQYF. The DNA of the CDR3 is TGTGCCAGCAGCCCAGGACCGGGACTAGCGAACGAGCAGTACTTC.

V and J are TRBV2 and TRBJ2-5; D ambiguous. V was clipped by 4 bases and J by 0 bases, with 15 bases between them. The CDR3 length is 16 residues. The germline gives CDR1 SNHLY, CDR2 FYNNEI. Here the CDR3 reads CASSGGRRHHQETQYF. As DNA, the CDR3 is TGTGCCAGCAGTGGGGGTCGACGTCACCACCAAGAGACCCAGTACTTC. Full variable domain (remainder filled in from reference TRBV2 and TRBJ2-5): EPEVTQTPSHQVTQMGQEVILRCVPISNHLYFYWYRQILGQKVEFLVSFYNNEISEKSEIFDDQFSVERPDGSNFTLKIRSTKLEDSAMYFCASSGGRRHHQETQYFGPGTRLLVL.

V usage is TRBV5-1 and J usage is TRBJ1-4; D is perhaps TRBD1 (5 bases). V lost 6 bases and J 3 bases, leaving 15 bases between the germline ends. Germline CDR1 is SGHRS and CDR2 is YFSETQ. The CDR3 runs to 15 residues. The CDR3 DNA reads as TGCGCCAGCACCCTTGGGGGGATATCTAATGAAAAACTGTTTTTT. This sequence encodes CASTLGGISNEKLFF.

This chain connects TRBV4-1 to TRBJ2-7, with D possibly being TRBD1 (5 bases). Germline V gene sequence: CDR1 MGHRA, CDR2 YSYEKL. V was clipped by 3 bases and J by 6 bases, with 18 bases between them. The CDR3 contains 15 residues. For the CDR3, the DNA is TGCGCCAGCAGCCAGGGTGCGCCAGGGATTAGCGAGCAGTACTTC. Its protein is CASSQGAPGISEQYF.